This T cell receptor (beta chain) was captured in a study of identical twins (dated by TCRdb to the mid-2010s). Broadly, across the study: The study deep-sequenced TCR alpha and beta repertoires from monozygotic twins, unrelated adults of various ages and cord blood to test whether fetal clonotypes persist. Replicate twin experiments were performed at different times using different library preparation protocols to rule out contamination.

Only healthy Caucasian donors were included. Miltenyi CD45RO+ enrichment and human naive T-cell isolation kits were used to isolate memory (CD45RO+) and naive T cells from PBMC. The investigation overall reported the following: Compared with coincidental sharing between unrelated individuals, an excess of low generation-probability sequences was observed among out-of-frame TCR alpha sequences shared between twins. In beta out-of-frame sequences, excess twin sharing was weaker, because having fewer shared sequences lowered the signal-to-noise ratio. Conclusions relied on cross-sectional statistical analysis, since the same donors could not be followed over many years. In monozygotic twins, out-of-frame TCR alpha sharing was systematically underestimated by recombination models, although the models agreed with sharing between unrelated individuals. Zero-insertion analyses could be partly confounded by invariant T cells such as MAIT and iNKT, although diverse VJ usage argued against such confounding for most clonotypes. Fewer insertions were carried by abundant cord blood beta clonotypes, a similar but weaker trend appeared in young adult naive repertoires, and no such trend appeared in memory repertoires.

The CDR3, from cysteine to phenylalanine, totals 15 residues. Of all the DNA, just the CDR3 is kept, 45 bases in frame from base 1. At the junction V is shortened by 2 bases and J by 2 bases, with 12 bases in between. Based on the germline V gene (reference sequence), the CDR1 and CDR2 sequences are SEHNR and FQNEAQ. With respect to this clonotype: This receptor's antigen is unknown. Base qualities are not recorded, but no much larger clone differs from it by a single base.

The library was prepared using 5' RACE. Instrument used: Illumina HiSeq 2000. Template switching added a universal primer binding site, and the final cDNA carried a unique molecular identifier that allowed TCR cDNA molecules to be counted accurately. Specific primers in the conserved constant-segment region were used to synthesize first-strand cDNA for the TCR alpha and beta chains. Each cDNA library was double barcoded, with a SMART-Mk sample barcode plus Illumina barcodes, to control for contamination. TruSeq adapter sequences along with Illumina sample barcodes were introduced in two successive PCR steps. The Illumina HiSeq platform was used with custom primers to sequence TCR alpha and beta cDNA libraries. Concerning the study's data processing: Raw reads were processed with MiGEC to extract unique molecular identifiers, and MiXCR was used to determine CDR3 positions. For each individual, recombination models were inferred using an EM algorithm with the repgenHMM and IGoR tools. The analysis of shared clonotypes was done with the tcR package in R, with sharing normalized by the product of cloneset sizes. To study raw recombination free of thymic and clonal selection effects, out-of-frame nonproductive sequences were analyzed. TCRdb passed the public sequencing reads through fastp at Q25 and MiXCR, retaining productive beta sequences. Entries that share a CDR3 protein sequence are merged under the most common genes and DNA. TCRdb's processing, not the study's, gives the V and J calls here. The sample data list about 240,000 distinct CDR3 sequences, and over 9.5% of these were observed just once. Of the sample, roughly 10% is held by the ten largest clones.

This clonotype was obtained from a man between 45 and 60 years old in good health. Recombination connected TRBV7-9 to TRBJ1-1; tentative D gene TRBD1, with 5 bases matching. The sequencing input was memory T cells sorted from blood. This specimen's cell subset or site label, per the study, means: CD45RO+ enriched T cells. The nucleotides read TGTGCCAGCAGCTTAAGGAGACAGCAAAACACTGAAGCTTTCTTT. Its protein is CASSLRRQQNTEAFF.